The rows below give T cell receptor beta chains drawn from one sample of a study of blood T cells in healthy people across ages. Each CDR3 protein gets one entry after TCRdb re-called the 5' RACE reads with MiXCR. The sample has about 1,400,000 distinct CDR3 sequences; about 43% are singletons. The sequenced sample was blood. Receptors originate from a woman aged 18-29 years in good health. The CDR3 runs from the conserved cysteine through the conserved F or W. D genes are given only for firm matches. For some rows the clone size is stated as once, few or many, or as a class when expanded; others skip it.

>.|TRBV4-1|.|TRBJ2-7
TGCGCCAGCAGCCAAGATCTTGCAGAAACCTCCTACGAGCAGTACTTC
CASSQDLAETSYEQYF
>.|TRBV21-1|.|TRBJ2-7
TGTGCCAGCAGCGACCCAGGCGAGCAGTACTTC
CASSDPGEQYF
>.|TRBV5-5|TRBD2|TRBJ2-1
TGTGCCAGCAGCTTGGTTCGGCTAGCGGGAACCCATGAGCAGTTCTTC
CASSLVRLAGTHEQFF
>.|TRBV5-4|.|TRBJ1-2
TGTGCCAGCAGCCCTACTGGGGGAGCAGGGAACTATGGCTACACCTTC
CASSPTGGAGNYGYTF
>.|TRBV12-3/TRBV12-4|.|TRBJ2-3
TGTGCCAGCAGTTTGGGGACCAAGGGGGGAGATACGCAGTATTTT
CASSLGTKGGDTQYF
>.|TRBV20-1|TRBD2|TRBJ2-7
TGCAGTGCTAGGGGTTTAGGACTAGCGGGAGTCAACGAGCAGTACTTC
CSARGLGLAGVNEQYF
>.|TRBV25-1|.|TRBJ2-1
TGTGCCAGCAGTGAAAGTTTGGGAGCGCCGTCCTACAATGAGCAGTTCTTC
CASSESLGAPSYNEQFF
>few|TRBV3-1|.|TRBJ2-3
TGTGCCAGCAGCCGCCGCGCGGTAGATACGCAGTATTTT
CASSRRAVDTQYF
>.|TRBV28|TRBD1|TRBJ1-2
TGTGCCAGCAGTGGTCCGACAGGGAATGGCTACACCTTC
CASSGPTGNGYTF
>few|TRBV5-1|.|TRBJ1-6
TGCGCCAGCAGTCTTGACGGGCTCTCCTATAATTCACCCCTCCACTTT
CASSLDGLSYNSPLHF
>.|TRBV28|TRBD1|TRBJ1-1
TGTGCCAGCAGACCCCCCGACAGGGGGAACACTGAAGCTTTCTTT
CASRPPDRGNTEAFF
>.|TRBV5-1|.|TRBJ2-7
TGCGCCAGCAGCTCATCCGGGGCCGACTACGAGCAGTACTTC
CASSSSGADYEQYF
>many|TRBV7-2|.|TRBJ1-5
TGTGCCAGCAGCTTACAGGGTCAGCCCCAGCATTTT
CASSLQGQPQHF
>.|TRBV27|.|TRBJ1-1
TGTGCCAGCAGTTTATCGAGCGGGGCGGAAGCTTTCTTT
CASSLSSGAEAFF
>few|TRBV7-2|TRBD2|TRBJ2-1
TGTGCCAGCAGCTTAGGCCCAGCGGGGGGCTATGAGCAGTTCTTC
CASSLGPAGGYEQFF
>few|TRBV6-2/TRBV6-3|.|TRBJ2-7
TGTGCCAGCAGTTACTCAAGAATGCGACCCAGTGATATTTCCTCCTACGAGCAGTACTTC
CASSYSRMRPSDISSYEQYF